Below are 30 T cell receptor beta chains sequenced from a single sample in a study of blood T cell repertoires in COVID-19. The repertoire was sequenced with immunoSEQ multiplex PCR; TCRdb's copy has only in-frame clones and lacks some. The sample yields approximately 330,000 clones, roughly 87% seen once. The specimen was peripheral blood. The receptors shown here come from a man between 25 and 39 years old with COVID-19, enrolled during active disease.

The V and J genes are TRBV5-4 and TRBJ2-3; D is ambiguous. V lost 7 bases and J lost 4, with 10 bases in between. The germline CDR1 and CDR2 sequences are SGHNT and YYREEE (reference sequence). The CDR3 covers 12 residues. DNA for the CDR3: TGTGCCAGCGCCAGGCTGGCAGATACGCAGTATTTT. Protein sequence: CASARLADTQYF.

The V and J genes are TRBV5-6 and TRBJ2-5, with TRBD1 identical over 7 bases. After removal of 0 bases from V and 4 bases from J, the junction contained 12 bases not matched to a gene. The CDR3 loop spans 17 amino acids. From germline, CDR1 is SGHDT and CDR2 YYEEEE. CDR3 loop: CASSLAEDRSVSETQYF. The CDR3 nucleotides are TGTGCCAGCAGCTTGGCTGAGGACAGGTCAGTGTCAGAGACCCAGTACTTC.

This chain connects TRBV5-1 to TRBJ1-2; D is uncertain. The CDR3 covers 14 residues. Germline V gene lookup returns CDR1 SGHRS and CDR2 YFSETQ. The V end lost 1 base, the J end lost 5 bases, and 12 bases lay between the germline ends. The CDR3 sequence: CASSLIGIGYGYTF. The CDR3 DNA reads TGCGCCAGCAGCTTGATCGGAATCGGGTATGGCTACACCTTC.

The CDR3 is CASSQDGNEQFF. The CDR3 DNA is TGTGCCAGCAGTCAAGACGGGAATGAGCAGTTCTTC. The chain has TRBV12-3 or TRBV12-4 and TRBJ2-1; D is uncertain. V dropped 5 bases and J dropped 7 bases, with 9 bases sitting between them. The CDR3 length is 12 residues.

The chain employs TRBV9 and TRBJ1-2, with 9 nucleotides matching TRBD1. Germline loops: CDR1 SGDLS, CDR2 YYNGEE. The junction had 13 bases not matched to a gene; V was cut back by 6 bases and J by 10 bases. The CDR3 covers 14 residues. The CDR3 reads CASTLEGQGLTYTF. In DNA, the CDR3 is TGTGCCAGCACGTTAGAGGGACAGGGCTTGACCTACACCTTC. Full variable domain (remainder filled in from reference TRBV9 and TRBJ1-2): DSGVTQTPKHLITATGQRVTLRCSPRSGDLSVYWYQQSLDQGLQFLIQYYNGEERAKGNILERFSAQQFPDLHSELNLSSLELGDSALYFCASTLEGQGLTYTFGSGTRLTVV.

V is TRBV6-6 and J is TRBJ2-5; 8 bases line up with TRBD1. Losses at the gene ends were 4 bases for V and 7 bases for J; bases not matched to a gene: 14. Germline assignment: CDR1 MNHNY and CDR2 SVGAGI (reference sequence). CDR3 length: 16 amino acids. The CDR3 loop is CASSSPLDRGHRTQYF. The CDR3 nucleotides read TGTGCCAGCAGTTCCCCTCTAGACAGGGGTCACAGGACCCAGTACTTC.

This clone was observed a few times. The chain links TRBV20-1 to TRBJ1-2; D uncertain. Germline loops: CDR1 DFQATT, CDR2 SNEGSKA (reference sequence). The CDR3 spans 11 residues. The CDR3 sequence: CSPRKEFGYTF. The CDR3 DNA sequence: TGCAGCCCCCGAAAGGAGTTTGGCTACACCTTC.

The rearrangement joins TRBV7-2 to TRBJ2-7; TRBD1 matches 8 bases. CDR3 length equals 13 residues. Germline V gene data show CDR1 as SGHTA and CDR2 as FQGNSA. The V segment lost 4 bases and the J segment 7 bases; nucleotides outside the gene matches: 6. For the CDR3, the DNA is TGTGCCAGCAGCTCGCAGGGGGCGCGAGAGCAGTACTTC. Residues: CASSSQGAREQYF.

The CDR3 here is CASSSTDRVNEQFF. As DNA, the CDR3 is TGTGCCAGCAGCTCGACGGACAGGGTCAATGAGCAGTTCTTC. The chain uses TRBV5-6 and TRBJ2-1; TRBD1 matches 8 bases. The CDR3 consists of 14 residues. Germline CDR1 and CDR2: SGHDT and YYEEEE. The trim removed 3 bases at V and 6 bases at J, leaving 5 bases unmatched.

The chain uses TRBV5-4 and TRBJ1-6, with 8 bases matching TRBD1. V trimming: 4 bases; J trimming: 7 bases; junction bases outside the gene matches: 10. Germline V CDR1 and CDR2: SGHNT, YYREEE (reference sequence). The CDR3 has 16 amino acids. DNA for the CDR3: TGTGCCAGCAGCACTATTACCGGGACAGGAAATTCACCCCTCCACTTT. Translating it yields CASSTITGTGNSPLHF.

This clone has just a few counts. The rearrangement links TRBV10-3 to TRBJ1-1; a weak D match, TRBD1 (5 bases). Trimming pared 3 bases from V and 2 bases from J, leaving 13 bases between. The germline CDR1 and CDR2 sequences are ENHRY and SYGVKD. The CDR3 sequence is 15 residues long. The CDR3 nucleotides are TGTGCCATCAGTGAACAGGTTCCACGCAACACTGAAGCTTTCTTT. This codes for CAISEQVPRNTEAFF.

The chain couples TRBV7-2 to TRBJ2-3, with 9 bases that match TRBD2. The CDR3 is made up of 18 amino acids. CDR1 and CDR2 (germline): SGHTA, FQGNSA. V shed 5 bases, J shed 5 bases, and the junction held 17 bases outside the gene matches. The DNA of the CDR3 is TGTGCCAGCAGCCCAACCCGAAGTGCGGGAGGGCCACTAGATACGCAGTATTTT. It codes for CASSPTRSAGGPLDTQYF.

The V call is TRBV19, the J call TRBJ1-5, with 8 bases fitting TRBD1. The V segment lost 6 bases and the J segment 0 bases; nucleotides outside the gene matches: 4. This CDR3 has 15 residues. CDR1 and CDR2 (germline): LNHDA, SQIVND (reference sequence). This chain's CDR3 is CASSSGQVSNQPQHF. For the CDR3, the DNA is TGTGCCAGTAGCTCGGGACAGGTTAGCAATCAGCCCCAGCATTTT.

The rearrangement links TRBV19 to TRBJ1-1, with D uncertain. CDR3 size: 15 residues. The V and J ends lost 3 bases and 3 bases respectively, with 14 bases between them. CDR1 LNHDA and CDR2 SQIVND come from the germline V gene (reference sequence). The CDR3 DNA is TGTGCCAGTAGTATCGGGAGAGCGGGATACACTGAAGCTTTCTTT. This sequence encodes CASSIGRAGYTEAFF. The whole variable domain, remainder taken from reference TRBV19 and TRBJ1-1, is DGGITQSPKYLFRKEGQNVTLSCEQNLNHDAMYWYRQDPGQGLRLIYYSQIVNDFQKGDIAEGYSVSREKKESFPLTVTSAQKNPTAFYLCASSIGRAGYTEAFFGQGTRLTVV.

The rearrangement uses TRBV4-3 and TRBJ1-2, with D possibly matching TRBD1 (5 bases). Germline V gene data show CDR1 as LGHNA and CDR2 as YSLEER. This CDR3 is built from 14 residues. V lost 0 bases to trimming and J lost 4 bases, with 9 bases between them. This chain's CDR3 is CASSQEKTGYGYTF. In nucleotides, the CDR3 is TGCGCCAGCAGCCAAGAAAAAACAGGCTATGGCTACACCTTC.

The chain recombines TRBV18 with TRBJ1-2; TRBD1 matches 8 bases. The length of the CDR3 is 14 residues. CDR1 is KGHSH and CDR2 is LQKENI in the germline V gene. V gave up 4 bases and J gave up 5 bases; unmatched junction bases: 6. The CDR3 spells CASSLGQGGYGYTF. In nucleotides, the CDR3 is TGTGCCAGCTCACTAGGACAGGGAGGGTATGGCTACACCTTC.

This clone has just one count. The chain carries TRBV9 and TRBJ2-1, with TRBD1 matching over 9 bases. CDR3 length: 15 amino acids. The junction had 8 bases not matched to a gene; V was cut back by 1 base and J by 9 bases. Germline CDR1 reads SGDLS; CDR2 reads YYNGEE. CDR3 region: CASSVFGTGSSEQFF. In DNA form, the CDR3 reads TGTGCCAGCAGCGTATTTGGGACAGGGTCTAGTGAGCAGTTCTTC.

The chain combines TRBV6-2 or TRBV6-3 with TRBJ1-1; no clear D gene. The CDR3 totals 14 residues. V lost 0 bases and J lost 4, with 9 bases in between. Germline lookup yields CDR1 MNHEY and CDR2 SVGEGT. The CDR3 reads CASSYSGGLTEAFF. In nucleotides, the CDR3 is TGTGCCAGCAGTTACTCAGGTGGGCTCACTGAAGCTTTCTTT.

The chain employs TRBV30 and TRBJ1-3; tentative D call: TRBD1 (5 bases). Germline V gives CDR1 GTSNPN, CDR2 SVGIG (reference sequence). The CDR3 length is 15 residues. V lost 4 bases and J 6 bases, leaving 19 bases between the germline ends. CDR3 bases: TGTGCCTGGATCCCTCCCAGGGTTGGAACAAACACCATATATTTT. It codes for CAWIPPRVGTNTIYF.

Details on this clone: Other DNA sequences of this sample code for an identical CDR3. The chain couples TRBV6-2 or TRBV6-3 to TRBJ1-1; no reliable D call. Trimming stripped 2 bases from V and 1 base from J, with 5 bases between. Germline lookup yields CDR1 MNHEY and CDR2 SVGEGT. The CDR3 totals 13 residues. For the CDR3, the DNA is TGTGCCAGCAGTTACCGCGGGAACACTGAAGCTTTCTTT. Amino acids: CASSYRGNTEAFF.

J is TRBJ2-1 and V is TRBV5-6; TRBD1 matches 8 bases. The CDR3 covers 16 residues. Per the germline V gene, CDR1 is SGHDT and CDR2 is YYEEEE. Trimming cost V 0 bases and J 7 bases; bases outside gene matches: 9. The CDR3 protein is CASSLDFRGLGNEQFF. The CDR3 nucleotides read TGTGCCAGCAGCTTGGACTTCAGGGGGCTGGGGAATGAGCAGTTCTTC. The full variable domain, in which reference TRBV5-6 and TRBJ2-1 provide the parts outside the CDR3, is DAGVTQSPTHLIKTRGQQVTLRCSPKSGHDTVSWYQQALGQGPQFIFQYYEEEERQRGNFPDRFSGHQFPNYSSELNVNALLLGDSALYLCASSLDFRGLGNEQFFGPGTRLTVL.

The chain uses TRBV2 and TRBJ2-1; 11 bases line up with TRBD2. Germline V lookup: CDR1 SNHLY, CDR2 FYNNEI. Unmatched junction bases numbered 7, after V lost 6 bases and J lost 6 bases. The CDR3 extends over 15 amino acids. As DNA, the CDR3 is TGTGCCAGCAGATCCGGGACTAGCGGAGTCAATGAGCAGTTCTTC. Encoded protein: CASRSGTSGVNEQFF.

The genes are TRBV4-2 and TRBJ1-2, with TRBD1 as a possible D gene (5 bases). V was trimmed by 1 base and J by 3 bases, leaving 9 bases between them. The CDR3 runs to 14 residues. In germline, CDR1 is LGHNA, CDR2 YNFKEQ. CDR3 loop: CASSQGQSHYGYTF. CDR3 nucleotide sequence: TGTGCCAGCAGCCAAGGACAGTCGCACTATGGCTACACCTTC.

V usage is TRBV4-3 and J usage is TRBJ2-2; the match to TRBD1 covers 7 bases. This CDR3 spans 16 amino acids. V lost 6 bases to trimming and J lost 6 bases; unmatched junction nucleotides: 13. Germline-derived CDR1 and CDR2 are LGHNA and YSLEER. The CDR3 loop is CASRQTTGVEAGELFF. For the CDR3, the DNA is TGCGCCAGCAGACAAACAACAGGGGTAGAGGCCGGGGAGCTGTTTTTT.

Of note for this clone: This sample includes further DNA sequences coding for the same CDR3. CDR3 sequence (DNA): TGTGCCATCAGTGAACAGGGCGGAGGAAACACCATATATTTT. Translated, it gives CAISEQGGGNTIYF. The gene calls are TRBV10-3 and TRBJ1-3; TRBD1 is a possible D gene (6 bases). Trimming pared 3 bases from V and 4 bases from J, leaving 10 bases between. Germline V gene lookup returns CDR1 ENHRY and CDR2 SYGVKD. The CDR3 totals 14 residues.

The chain couples TRBV27 to TRBJ1-5, with TRBD1 identical over 9 bases. Germline V gene sequence: CDR1 MNHEY, CDR2 SMNVEV (reference sequence). V was clipped by 5 bases and J by 7 bases; unmatched bases: 6. This CDR3 contains 14 residues. The DNA for the CDR3 is TGTGCCAGCAGTCCCTGGACAGGGGACCAGCCCCAGCATTTT. Translating gives CASSPWTGDQPQHF.

The chain links TRBV4-1 to TRBJ2-6; 7 bases agree with TRBD1. CDR1 is MGHRA, CDR2 YSYEKL, per germline. The CDR3 runs to 17 residues. V trimming: 2 bases; J trimming: 0 bases; junction bases outside the gene matches: 4. CDR3 nucleotide sequence: TGCGCCAGCAGCCAAACAGGGGCCAACTCTGGGGCCAACGTCCTGACTTTC. Protein sequence: CASSQTGANSGANVLTF.

The CDR3 DNA reads as TGTGCCAGCAGCTCACGGACAGGGGTTGGCAATCAGCCCCAGCATTTT. It codes for CASSSRTGVGNQPQHF. The V and J genes are TRBV7-8 and TRBJ1-5; 9 bases align to TRBD1. Germline trimming cut 4 bases from V and 2 bases from J; bases unmatched to any gene: 6. Germline-derived CDR1 and CDR2 are SGHVS and FQNEAQ. This CDR3 region has 16 residues.

The CDR3 DNA follows: TGTGCCACCACCCCCCGCTCCTATAATTCACCCCTCCACTTT. It specifies CATTPRSYNSPLHF. The chain carries TRBV15 and TRBJ1-6; D gene ambiguous. Trimming stripped 7 bases from V and 0 bases from J, with 7 bases between. This CDR3 contains 14 residues. The V gene's germline CDR1 is LNHNV and CDR2 YYDKDF (reference sequence).

This clone was counted a single time. The chain uses TRBV6-5 and TRBJ1-2; a possible D gene is TRBD1 (6 bases). Germline V gene sequence: CDR1 MNHEY, CDR2 SVGAGI. The length of the CDR3 is 13 residues. With 6 bases removed from V and 6 bases from J, the gap between germline ends came to 14 bases. CDR3 sequence reads: CASRLQGVNGYTF. Here the CDR3 DNA reads TGTGCCAGCAGGCTACAGGGTGTCAATGGCTACACCTTC.